The subject of this entry is one T cell receptor beta chain. This sample stems from a study of PD-1 blockade in classical Hodgkin lymphoma. Study details: Patients were administered nivolumab (3 mg/kg intravenously) every 2 weeks.

Noted time point: cycle 4 day 1 (C4D1), after less than 7 weeks of nivolumab. With no exception, relapse followed autologous stem cell transplantation in all patients, and brentuximab vedotin exposure varied. Repertoires were generated with immunoSEQ multiplex PCR, while TCRdb's copy carries only in-frame clones and drops some. Found here are around 21,000 clones, 76% of them singletons; the top ten hold 20% to 25%. CDR3 length: 15 residues. Germline loops: CDR1 ENHRY, CDR2 SYGVKD. With 11 bases removed from V and 0 bases from J, the gap between germline ends came to 17 bases. The source material was peripheral blood mononuclear cells (PBMCs), sampled before the fourth cycle of nivolumab. V and J are TRBV10-3 and TRBJ1-3; maybe TRBD1 (5 bases). The clonotype originates from a human donor with classical Hodgkin lymphoma. The CDR3 DNA sequence: TGTGCCTCCCGGTCGGGACTGAGCTCTGGAAACACCATATATTTT. It translates to CASRSGLSSGNTIYF.